The source of this TCR beta chain is a study of T cell changes during pregnancy in multiple sclerosis. Sequencing used immunoSEQ multiplex PCR; TCRdb keeps in-frame clones, though not all of them. The table has about 52,000 clones, 85% to 95% seen once; the top ten hold around 0.73%. The CDR3 has 13 amino acids. Trimming took 2 bases from V and 1 from J, leaving 6 bases between them. In germline, CDR1 is SGDLS, CDR2 YYNGEE. J is TRBJ1-1 and V is TRBV9; D is unresolved. The TCR originated in a female donor with multiple sclerosis, enrolled in a pregnancy study. The sample was CD4+ T cells from peripheral blood mononuclear cells, taken in the third trimester of pregnancy. CDR3 nucleotides: TGTGCCAGCAGCGTTCGGGGGAACACTGAAGCTTTCTTT. Translated, it gives CASSVRGNTEAFF.